This T cell receptor beta chain was documented in a study of CD8+ T cells in alopecia areata. Study-level information: The authors scored treated patients' severity by affected scalp percentage.

Reverse transcribed after extraction, RNA yielded cDNA as the sequencing template. Clones were sequenced by immunoSEQ multiplex PCR, and TCRdb holds only the in-frame ones, with some missing. The profile shows 150,000 to 200,000 clones, 55% to 75% of them singletons. V was pared by 1 base and J by 1 base, with 12 bases between. The CDR3 spans 16 residues. CDR1 SGHDN and CDR2 FVKESK come from the germline V gene. With respect to this clone: Antigen specificity is unknown.

Findings and caveats of the study: A large proportion of expanded lesional clones were detected persisting in scalp and blood during tofacitinib. An increase in clonality over normal scalp was evident in lesional scalp, especially alopecia totalis/universalis.

Treatment given: oral pan-JAK inhibitor, 5-10 mg twice daily. Peripheral blood samples and lesional scalp punch biopsies were obtained from alopecia areata patients. The rearrangement uses TRBV14 and TRBJ2-3, with D hard to call. The sequence derives from a human donor with alopecia areata. This specimen was CD4+ T cells sorted from blood, taken at week 24, from a patient treated with tofacitinib. CDR3 sequence reads: CASSQGINYRTDTQYF. The CDR3, as DNA: TGTGCCAGCAGCCAAGGCATTAACTACCGCACAGATACGCAGTATTTT.